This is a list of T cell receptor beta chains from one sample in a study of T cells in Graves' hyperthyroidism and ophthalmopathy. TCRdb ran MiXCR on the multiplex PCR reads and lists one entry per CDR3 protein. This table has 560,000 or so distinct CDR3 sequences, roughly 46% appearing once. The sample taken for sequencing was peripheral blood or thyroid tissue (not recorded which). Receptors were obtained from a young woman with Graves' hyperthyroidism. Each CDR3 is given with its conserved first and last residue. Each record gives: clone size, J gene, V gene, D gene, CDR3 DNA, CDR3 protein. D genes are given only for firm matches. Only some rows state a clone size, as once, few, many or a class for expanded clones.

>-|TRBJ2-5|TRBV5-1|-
TGCGCCAGCAGACGCGGACGGACCCAGTACTTC
CASRRGRTQYF
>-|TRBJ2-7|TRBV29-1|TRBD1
TGCAGCGTTGATGGGACAGGGGGCTACGAGCAGTACTTC
CSVDGTGGYEQYF
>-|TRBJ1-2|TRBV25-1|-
TGTGCCAGCAGTGCTAGGACTGGACACTCTGGCTACACCTTC
CASSARTGHSGYTF
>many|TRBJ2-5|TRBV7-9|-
TGTGCCAGCAGTTCGGAGGGGCAAGAGACCCAGTACTTC
CASSSEGQETQYF
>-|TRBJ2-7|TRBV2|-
TGTGCCAGCAGTTACTTCTTCGAGCAGTACTTC
CASSYFFEQYF
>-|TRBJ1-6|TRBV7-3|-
TGTGCCAGCAGCCTAGAGGGGCTGGATTCACCCCTCCACTTT
CASSLEGLDSPLHF
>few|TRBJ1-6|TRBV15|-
TGTGCCACCAGCAGACAATTGGTGCATAATTCACCCCTCCACTTT
CATSRQLVHNSPLHF
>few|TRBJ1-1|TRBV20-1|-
TGCAGTGCTAGTACAGGGTTTTTGGACACTGAAGCTTTCTTT
CSASTGFLDTEAFF
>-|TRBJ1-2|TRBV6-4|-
TGTGCCAGCAGTGACCTGGGGAGGGAGGACTATGGCTACACCTTC
CASSDLGREDYGYTF
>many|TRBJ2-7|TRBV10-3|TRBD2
TGTGCCATCAGTGATCCTAGCGGGAGCGCCTACGAGCAGTACTTC
CAISDPSGSAYEQYF
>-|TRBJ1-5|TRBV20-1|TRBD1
TGCAGTGCCCTTGGACAGGGCGGCAATCAGCCCCAGCATTTT
CSALGQGGNQPQHF
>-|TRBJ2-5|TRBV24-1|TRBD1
TGTGCCACCGCCGGGACAGGTCTAGAGACCCAGTACTTC
CATAGTGLETQYF
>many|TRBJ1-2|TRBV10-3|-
TGTGCCATCAGTGAGGAACCAGCCCTCCGGGGCTACACCTTC
CAISEEPALRGYTF
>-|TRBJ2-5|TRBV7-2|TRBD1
TGTGCCAGCAGCTTCAGCTACAGGGGGCAAGAGACCCAGTACTTC
CASSFSYRGQETQYF
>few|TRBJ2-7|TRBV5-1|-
TGCGCCAGCAGCTTGCTCTTCCAGGCGGGCGAGCAGTACTTC
CASSLLFQAGEQYF
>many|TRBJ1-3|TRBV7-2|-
TGTGCCAGCAGCCTACAGGTTGCTGGAAACACCATATATTTT
CASSLQVAGNTIYF